The clone carrying this T cell receptor beta chain was seen repeatedly, ten times or more. Its specificity is not known. CDR1 is LGHDT, CDR2 YNNKEL, per germline (reference sequence). CDR3 size: 11 residues. The V end was cut by 0 bases, the J end by 12 bases, with 8 bases between. These data are taken from a study of T cells in Graves' hyperthyroidism and ophthalmopathy. Amplified TCR beta CDR3 regions derived from RNA transcripts. The HTBI primer set drove a first-round RT-PCR of the TCR CDR3. TCRdb re-derived calls from the multiplex PCR reads in MiXCR, one entry per CDR3 protein. Of 700,000 or so distinct CDR3 sequences in the sample, around 15% were seen once. Findings and limits, study-wide: Most thyroid clonotypes expanded above 0.001 were also detected in blood.

This chain joins TRBV3-1 and TRBJ1-2, with a possible D match to TRBD1 (6 bases). The sample consisted of blood. This receptor was obtained from a woman aged 45 to 65 with Graves' ophthalmopathy. CDR3 coding DNA: TGTGCCAGCAGCCAAGACAGGGGCCACACCTTC. Amino acid sequence: CASSQDRGHTF.